This TCR beta chain was obtained from a study of shared clonotypes between healthy human individuals. Using immunoSEQ multiplex PCR, the repertoire was profiled, and TCRdb retains in-frame clones only, with some absent. The sample holds a few hundred thousand clones, around 80% seen once. V gave up 2 bases and J gave up 4 bases, with 9 bases separating them. Germline loops: CDR1 MDHEN, CDR2 SYDVKM. There are 13 residues in the CDR3. Sequenced sample: PBMCs. This clonotype originated in a woman in her forties in good health. Some clones in this sample may be carry-over from other donors' samples. The chain links TRBV28 to TRBJ2-7; D is possibly TRBD1 (6 bases). The CDR3 DNA sequence: TGTGCCAGCAGTTTAAACAGGGAATACGAGCAGTACTTC. Its protein is CASSLNREYEQYF.